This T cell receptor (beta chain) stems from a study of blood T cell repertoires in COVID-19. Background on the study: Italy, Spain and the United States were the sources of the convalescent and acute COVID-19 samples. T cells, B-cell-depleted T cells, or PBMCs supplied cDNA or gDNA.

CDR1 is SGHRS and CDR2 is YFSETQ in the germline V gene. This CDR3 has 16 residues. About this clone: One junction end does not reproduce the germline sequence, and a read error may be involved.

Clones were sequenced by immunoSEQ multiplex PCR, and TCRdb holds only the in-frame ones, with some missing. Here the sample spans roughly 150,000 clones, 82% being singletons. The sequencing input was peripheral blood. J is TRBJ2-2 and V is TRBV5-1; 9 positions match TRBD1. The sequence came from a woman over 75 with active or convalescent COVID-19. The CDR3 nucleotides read TGCGCCAGCAGCTGTTGCGGGGACAGGGAACTTCGGGGAGCTGTTTTT. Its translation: CASSCCGDRELRGAVF.